This T cell receptor beta chain emerged from a study of shared clonotypes between healthy human individuals. Study in general: A donor's plate count was three for CD4 naive and three for CD4 memory; CD8 naive had two and CD8 memory one.

Authors' processing steps: Junction-only sequences without quality scores were provided by ImmunoSEQ, so filtering was different. This table comes from immunoSEQ multiplex PCR, and its TCRdb copy is limited to in-frame clones, with some not included. The DNA was the basis for D and trimming; V, J and clone size are from that table. The sample lists roughly 650,000 clones, about 96% occurring once. Comments on this clone: Its antigen is unidentified.

This CDR3 region has 12 residues. Trimming removed 0 bases from V and 4 bases from J, with 3 bases in between. Looked up from germline, CDR1 is SGHRS and CDR2 is YFSETQ. It was CD45RO-negative cells, positively selected for CCR7, that made up naive CD8 cells, with terminally differentiated effector memory CD45RA+ cells excluded. Adults of Caucasian background living in Nashville, Tennessee made up all donors. Study-wide results and limits: The study found lower generation probabilities in non-shared clonotypes than in those shared by all four donors.

The receptor was derived from a woman aged 25 to 39 in good health. The sequencing sample was made of naive CD8+ T cells sorted from blood. J is TRBJ2-3 and V is TRBV5-1; D call uncertain. CDR3 loop: CASSLVADTQYF. CDR3 nucleotides: TGCGCCAGCAGCTTGGTCGCAGATACGCAGTATTTT.